The clone carrying this T cell receptor beta chain appeared a few times. The antigen remains undetermined. This sample was included in a study of cytomegalovirus exposure and HLA in healthy donors. Findings of the study overall: Some segments of the V type, notably TRBV6-2 and TRBV6-3, were excluded as indistinguishable. A missense DCLRE1C variant was associated with V- and J-gene trimming of TCR beta chains in a later analysis, and an independent cohort replicated the association.

The length of the CDR3 is 15 residues. The V gene's germline CDR1 is SGHAT and CDR2 FQNNGV. V lost 5 bases and J 5 bases, leaving 18 bases between the germline ends. The PCR employed 60 Vbeta primers together with 13 Jbeta primers. The data were produced by immunoSEQ multiplex PCR, yet TCRdb's version contains in-frame clones alone and is incomplete. The sample holds 100,000 to 150,000 clones, around 80% seen once. The chain joins TRBV11-2 to TRBJ1-2, with D unclear. Sample: PBMCs. This clonotype originated in a man aged 30 to 39 in good health and CMV-seropositive. The CDR3 is CASSPPKTRGYGYTF. Here the CDR3 DNA reads TGTGCCAGCAGCCCCCCCAAGACGCGCGGGTATGGCTACACCTTC.